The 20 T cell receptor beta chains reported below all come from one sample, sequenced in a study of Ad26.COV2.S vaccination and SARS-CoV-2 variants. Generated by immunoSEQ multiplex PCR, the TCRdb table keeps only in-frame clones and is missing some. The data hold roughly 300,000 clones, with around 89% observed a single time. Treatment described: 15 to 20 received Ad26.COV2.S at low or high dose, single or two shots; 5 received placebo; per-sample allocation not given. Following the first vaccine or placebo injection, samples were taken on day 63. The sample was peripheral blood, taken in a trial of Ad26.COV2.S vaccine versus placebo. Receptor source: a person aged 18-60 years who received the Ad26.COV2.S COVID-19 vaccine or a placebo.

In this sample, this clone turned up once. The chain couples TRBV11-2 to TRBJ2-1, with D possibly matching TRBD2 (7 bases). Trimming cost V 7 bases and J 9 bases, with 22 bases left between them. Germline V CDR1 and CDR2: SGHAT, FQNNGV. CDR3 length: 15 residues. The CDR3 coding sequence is TGTGCCAGCAATCCCACGGACGGGGGAGGGGGTGAGCAGTTCTTC. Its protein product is CASNPTDGGGGEQFF.

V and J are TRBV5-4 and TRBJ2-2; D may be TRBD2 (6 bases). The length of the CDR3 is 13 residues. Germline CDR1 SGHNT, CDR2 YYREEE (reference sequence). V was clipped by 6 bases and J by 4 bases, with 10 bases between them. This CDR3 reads CASMRGLTGELFF. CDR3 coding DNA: TGTGCCAGCATGCGGGGCCTCACCGGGGAGCTGTTTTTT.

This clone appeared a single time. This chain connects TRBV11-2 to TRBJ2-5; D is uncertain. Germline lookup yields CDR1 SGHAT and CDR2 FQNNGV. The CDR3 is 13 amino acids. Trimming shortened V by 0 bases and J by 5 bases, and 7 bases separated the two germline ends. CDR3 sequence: CASSLETTETQYF. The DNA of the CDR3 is TGTGCCAGCAGCTTAGAAACTACCGAGACCCAGTACTTC.

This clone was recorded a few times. CDR3 sequence reads: CATTLGQHSGNTIYF. The CDR3 DNA reads TGTGCCACCACCCTGGGACAGCACTCTGGAAACACCATATATTTT. This rearrangement joins TRBV15 to TRBJ1-3; 7 positions agree with TRBD1. Germline trimming cut 7 bases from V and 0 bases from J; bases unmatched to any gene: 6. Germline V gene sequence: CDR1 LNHNV, CDR2 YYDKDF (reference sequence). The CDR3 loop spans 15 amino acids.

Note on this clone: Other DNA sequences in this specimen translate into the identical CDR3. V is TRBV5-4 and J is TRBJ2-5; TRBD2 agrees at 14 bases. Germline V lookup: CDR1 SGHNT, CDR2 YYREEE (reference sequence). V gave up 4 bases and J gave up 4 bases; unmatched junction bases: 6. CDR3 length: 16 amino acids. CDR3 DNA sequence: TGTGCCAGCAGCCCCGGACTAGCGGGGGGTGGAGAGACCCAGTACTTC. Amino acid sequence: CASSPGLAGGGETQYF.

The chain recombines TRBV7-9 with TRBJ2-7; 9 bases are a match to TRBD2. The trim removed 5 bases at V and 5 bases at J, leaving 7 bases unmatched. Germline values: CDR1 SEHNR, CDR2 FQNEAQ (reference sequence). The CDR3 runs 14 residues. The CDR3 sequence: CASSASGGRNEQYF. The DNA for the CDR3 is TGTGCCAGCAGCGCCAGCGGGGGGAGGAACGAGCAGTACTTC.

The CDR3 nucleotides are TGTGCCAGCAGCTTGGGCCGGGAAGGTGGAAACACCATATATTTT. It encodes CASSLGREGGNTIYF. The rearrangement uses TRBV5-4 and TRBJ1-3; no reliable D call. The CDR3 is made up of 15 amino acids. Per germline, CDR1 SGHNT and CDR2 YYREEE (reference sequence). V lost 0 bases and J 3 bases, leaving 10 bases between the germline ends.

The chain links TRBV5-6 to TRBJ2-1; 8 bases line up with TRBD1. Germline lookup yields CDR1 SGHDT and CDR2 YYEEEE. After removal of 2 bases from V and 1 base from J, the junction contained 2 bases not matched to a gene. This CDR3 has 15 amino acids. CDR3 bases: TGTGCCAGCAGCTTCAGACAGGGGTCCTACAATGAGCAGTTCTTC. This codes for CASSFRQGSYNEQFF.

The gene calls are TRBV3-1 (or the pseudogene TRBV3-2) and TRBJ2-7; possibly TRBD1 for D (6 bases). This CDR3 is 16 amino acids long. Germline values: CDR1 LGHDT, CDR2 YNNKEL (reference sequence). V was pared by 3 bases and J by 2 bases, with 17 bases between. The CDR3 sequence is CASSHPGTMGTYEQYF. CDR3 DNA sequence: TGTGCCAGCAGCCACCCCGGGACAATGGGGACCTACGAGCAGTACTTC.

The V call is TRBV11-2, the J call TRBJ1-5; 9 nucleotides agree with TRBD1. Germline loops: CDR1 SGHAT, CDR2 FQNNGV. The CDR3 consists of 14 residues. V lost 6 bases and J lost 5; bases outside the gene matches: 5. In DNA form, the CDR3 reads TGTGCCAGCAGTCAGACAGGGGGAGATCAGCCCCAGCATTTT. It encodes CASSQTGGDQPQHF.

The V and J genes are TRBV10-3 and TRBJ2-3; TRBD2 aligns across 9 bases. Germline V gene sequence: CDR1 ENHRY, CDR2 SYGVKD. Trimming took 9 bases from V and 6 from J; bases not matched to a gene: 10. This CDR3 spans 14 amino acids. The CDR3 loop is CAIQGTSILDTQYF. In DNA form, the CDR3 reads TGTGCCATTCAAGGGACTAGCATCTTGGATACGCAGTATTTT.

CDR3 bases: TGTGCCAGCAGCAACCGGGACAGCTCCTACGAGCAGTACTTC. Translating gives CASSNRDSSYEQYF. The chain uses TRBV7-9 and TRBJ2-7, with 7 bases aligning to TRBD1. This CDR3 contains 14 residues. Germline trimming cut 5 bases from V and 0 bases from J; bases unmatched to any gene: 4. From germline, CDR1 is SEHNR and CDR2 FQNEAQ (reference sequence). The whole variable domain, remainder taken from reference TRBV7-9 and TRBJ2-7, is DTGVSQNPRHKITKRGQNVTFRCDPISEHNRLYWYRQTLGQGPEFLTYFQNEAQLEKSRLLSDRFSAERPKGSFSTLEIQRTEQGDSAMYLCASSNRDSSYEQYFGPGTRLTVT.

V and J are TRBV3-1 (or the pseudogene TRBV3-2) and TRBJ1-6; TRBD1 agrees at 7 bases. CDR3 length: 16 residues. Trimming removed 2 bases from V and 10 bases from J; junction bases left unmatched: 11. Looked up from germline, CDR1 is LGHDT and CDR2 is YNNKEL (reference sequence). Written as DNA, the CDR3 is TGTGCCAGCAGCCAACCCGGGGATACAGGGGACTCACCCCTCCACTTT. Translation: CASSQPGDTGDSPLHF.

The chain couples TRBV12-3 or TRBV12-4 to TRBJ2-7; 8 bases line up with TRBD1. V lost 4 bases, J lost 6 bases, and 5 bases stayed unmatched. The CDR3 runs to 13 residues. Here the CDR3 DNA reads TGTGCCAGCAGTTCAACCACAGGGGGCGAGCAGTACTTC. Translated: CASSSTTGGEQYF.

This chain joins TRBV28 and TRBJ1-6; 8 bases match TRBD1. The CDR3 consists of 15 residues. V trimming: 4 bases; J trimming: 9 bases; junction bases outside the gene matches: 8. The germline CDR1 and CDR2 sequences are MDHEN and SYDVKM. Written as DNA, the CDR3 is TGTGCCAGCAGTTACCCTGGACAGGGCGCTTCACCCCTCCACTTT. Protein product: CASSYPGQGASPLHF.

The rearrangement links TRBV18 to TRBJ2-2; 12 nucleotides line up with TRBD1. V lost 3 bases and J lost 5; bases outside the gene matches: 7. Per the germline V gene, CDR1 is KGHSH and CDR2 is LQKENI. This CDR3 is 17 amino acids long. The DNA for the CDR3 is TGTGCCAGCTCACCGTCGGGACAGGGGGCGAGGACCGGGGAGCTGTTTTTT. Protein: CASSPSGQGARTGELFF.

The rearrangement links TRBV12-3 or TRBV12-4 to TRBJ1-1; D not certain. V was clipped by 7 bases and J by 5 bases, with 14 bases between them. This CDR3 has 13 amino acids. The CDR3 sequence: CASTRLGRTEAFF. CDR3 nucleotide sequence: TGTGCCAGCACGAGACTGGGGAGAACTGAAGCTTTCTTT.

Here the CDR3 DNA reads TGTGCCAGCAGCGTAGTGTCAGGGGGCAACACCATATATTTT. As protein: CASSVVSGGNTIYF. The chain employs TRBV9 and TRBJ1-3; 8 bases are shared with TRBD1. This CDR3 spans 14 amino acids. V lost 0 bases and J lost 7; bases outside the gene matches: 3. Germline V gene data show CDR1 as SGDLS and CDR2 as YYNGEE. Looking up the rest from reference TRBV9 and TRBJ1-3 gives the full variable domain: DSGVTQTPKHLITATGQRVTLRCSPRSGDLSVYWYQQSLDQGLQFLIQYYNGEERAKGNILERFSAQQFPDLHSELNLSSLELGDSALYFCASSVVSGGNTIYFGEGSWLTVV.

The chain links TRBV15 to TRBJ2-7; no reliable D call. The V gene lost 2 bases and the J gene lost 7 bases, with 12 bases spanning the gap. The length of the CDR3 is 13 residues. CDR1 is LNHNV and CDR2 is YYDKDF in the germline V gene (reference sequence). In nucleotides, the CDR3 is TGTGCCACCAGCAGAAGATTTCCGAATGAGCAGTACTTC. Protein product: CATSRRFPNEQYF.

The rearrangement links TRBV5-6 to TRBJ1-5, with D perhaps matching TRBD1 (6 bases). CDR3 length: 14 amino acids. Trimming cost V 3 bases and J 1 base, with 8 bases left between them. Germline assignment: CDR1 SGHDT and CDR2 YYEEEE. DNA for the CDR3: TGTGCCAGCAGCTCAGGACAGAGCAATCAGCCCCAGCATTTT. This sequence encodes CASSSGQSNQPQHF.